These 24 T cell receptor beta chains were all obtained from the same sample, sequenced in a study of T cells in Graves' hyperthyroidism and ophthalmopathy. RNA transcripts were the template for amplifying TCR beta CDR3 regions. Carried out on the TCR CDR3, a first-round RT-PCR used the HTBI primer set. TCRdb recomputed calls from the multiplex PCR reads with MiXCR, one row per CDR3 protein. Of approximately 400,000 distinct CDR3 sequences in the sample, around 14% were seen once. The sequencing input was blood. These receptors came from a woman aged 18 to 35 with Graves' hyperthyroidism that later progressed to Graves' ophthalmopathy.

This clonotype has just a few counts. The chain combines TRBV7-9 with TRBJ1-3, with 10 positions matching TRBD1. The CDR3 length is 14 residues. V lost 4 bases to trimming and J lost 4 bases; unmatched junction nucleotides: 1. Germline lookup yields CDR1 SEHNR and CDR2 FQNEAQ (reference sequence). The CDR3 DNA reads as TGTGCCAGCAGCTCGACAGGGGGCGGAAACACCATATATTTT. Its translation is CASSSTGGGNTIYF.

This clonotype was seen many times. The rearrangement links TRBV2 to TRBJ2-1; D might be TRBD1 (6 bases). Germline-derived CDR1 and CDR2 are SNHLY and FYNNEI. CDR3 length: 14 residues. V gave up 8 bases and J gave up 0 bases, with 11 bases separating them. The CDR3 is CASVQDSSYNEQFF. DNA of the CDR3: TGTGCCAGCGTGCAGGACAGCTCCTACAATGAGCAGTTCTTC.

The chain joins TRBV7-9 to TRBJ1-2; D remains unclear. Germline assignment: CDR1 SEHNR and CDR2 FQNEAQ (reference sequence). The CDR3 is made up of 14 amino acids. Trimming took 2 bases from V and 4 from J, leaving 11 bases between them. The CDR3: CASSLLEVVYGYTF. CDR3 coding DNA: TGTGCCAGCAGCTTACTGGAAGTTGTCTATGGCTACACCTTC.

Regarding this clonotype: Germline and junction disagree at one end, which may indicate a read error. The chain joins TRBV3-1 to TRBJ1-6; D remains ambiguous. Germline V gene lookup returns CDR1 LGHDT and CDR2 YNNKEL (reference sequence). The CDR3 is 15 amino acids. CDR3 coding DNA: TGTGCCAGCAGCCAAGAGGCCGCCTATAATCCACCCCTCCACTTT. Translated: CASSQEAAYNPPLHF.

This clonotype was seen ten or more times. The chain is built from TRBV27 and TRBJ1-5; unclear D gene. Trimming cost V 3 bases and J 5 bases, with 8 bases left between them. This CDR3 region has 13 residues. Germline V gene sequence: CDR1 MNHEY, CDR2 SMNVEV (reference sequence). The CDR3 nucleotides are TGTGCCAGCAGTTTTACCGTCGATCAGCCCCAGCATTTT. As protein: CASSFTVDQPQHF.

This clonotype has more than one count but fewer than ten. The V and J genes are TRBV12-3 or TRBV12-4 and TRBJ2-7; the match to TRBD2 covers 10 bases. The CDR3 is made up of 13 amino acids. V was clipped by 6 bases and J by 9 bases; unmatched bases: 8. The CDR3 coding sequence is TGTGCCAGCAGACGGACTAGCGGAGAAGGGCAGTACTTC. Its translation is CASRRTSGEGQYF.

This clonotype was observed at least ten times. The CDR3, as DNA: TGTGCCAGCTCACGGGGTGGGTCTAGCGGCCTATCGCGCAATGAGCAGTTCTTC. The encoded protein is CASSRGGSSGLSRNEQFF. The chain couples TRBV18 to TRBJ2-1; TRBD2 matches 7 bases. Unmatched junction bases numbered 18, after V lost 4 bases and J lost 6 bases. Germline V lookup: CDR1 KGHSH, CDR2 LQKENI. CDR3 length: 18 amino acids.

This clonotype was counted ten times or more. The chain carries TRBV20-1 and TRBJ1-5; 9 bases map to TRBD1. The CDR3 runs 15 residues. Germline V CDR1 and CDR2: DFQATT, SNEGSKA (reference sequence). V shed 1 base, J shed 6 bases, and the junction held 7 bases outside the gene matches. The CDR3 here is CSARARTGESQPQHF. CDR3 nucleotide sequence: TGCAGTGCTAGAGCGAGGACAGGGGAAAGTCAGCCCCAGCATTTT.

This clonotype was observed at least ten times. The CDR3 DNA is TGTGCCAGCAGCTCCTTCACGAGCTCCTACAATGAGCAGTTCTTC. Its protein is CASSSFTSSYNEQFF. V usage is TRBV7-9 and J usage is TRBJ2-1, with D unresolved. CDR1 and CDR2 (germline): SEHNR, FQNEAQ (reference sequence). V was pared by 4 bases and J by 0 bases, with 10 bases between. The CDR3 length is 15 residues.

Concerning this clonotype: At one boundary the junction diverges from the germline segment, which might be a read error. This chain uses TRBV7-9 with TRBJ1-6, with 7 bases matching TRBD1. CDR1 and CDR2 from the germline V gene are SEHNR and FQNEAQ (reference sequence). This CDR3 contains 12 residues. The CDR3 nucleotides read TGCGCCAGCGGGGACAGTAATTCACCCCTCCACTTT. This gives the protein CASGDSNSPLHF.

As regards this clonotype: A clone one base away is much larger, so this may be a read error. This chain links TRBV28 with TRBJ1-2, with D unresolved. Trimming stripped 7 bases from V and 7 bases from J, with 13 bases between. Germline V CDR1 and CDR2: MDHEN, SYDVKM. CDR3 length: 12 amino acids. CDR3 nucleotides: TGTGCCAGCAAATGGGATGGCCTTGGCTACACCTTC. This sequence encodes CASKWDGLGYTF.

This clonotype showed up just a few times. This chain uses TRBV20-1 with TRBJ2-1, with 9 bases fitting TRBD1. The junction had 6 bases not matched to a gene; V was cut back by 4 bases and J by 8 bases. Germline V CDR1 and CDR2: DFQATT, SNEGSKA (reference sequence). The CDR3 spans 13 residues. CDR3 in amino acids: CSATGTGMYEQFF. The CDR3 region has the DNA TGCAGTGCTACTGGGACAGGGATGTATGAGCAGTTCTTC.

The chain couples TRBV6-2 or TRBV6-3 to TRBJ2-5; possibly TRBD1 for D (6 bases). Trimming stripped 7 bases from V and 2 bases from J, with 14 bases between. Germline CDR1 MNHEY, CDR2 SVGEGT. The CDR3 extends over 14 amino acids. CDR3 in DNA: TGTGCCAGCACCCAGGGGATTCGGCAAGAGACCCAGTACTTC. Protein sequence: CASTQGIRQETQYF.

The chain is built from TRBV30 and TRBJ2-4, with D possibly called TRBD1 or TRBD2 (6 bases each). CDR3 size: 14 residues. Per the germline V gene, CDR1 is GTSNPN and CDR2 is SVGIG (reference sequence). Deletions cut 1 base from V and 6 bases from J, with 13 bases between. The CDR3 sequence is CAWSATGGLNIQYF. DNA for the CDR3: TGTGCCTGGAGTGCGACAGGAGGGTTAAACATTCAGTACTTC.

This clonotype appeared a few times. CDR3 bases: TGTGCCAGTAGTATAGGAGAACACAACTCCTACAATGAGCAGTTCTTC. This encodes CASSIGEHNSYNEQFF. V usage is TRBV19 and J usage is TRBJ2-1; D uncertain. The CDR3 runs to 16 residues. CDR1 is LNHDA and CDR2 is SQIVND in the germline V gene (reference sequence). Trimming removed 1 base at V and 0 bases at J, with 10 bases between.

This clonotype was seen at least ten times. The gene calls are TRBV5-1 and TRBJ2-3; 7 nucleotides line up with TRBD1. Germline V gene lookup returns CDR1 SGHRS and CDR2 YFSETQ. Trimming removed 0 bases from V and 6 bases from J; junction bases left unmatched: 10. This CDR3 comprises 16 residues. In nucleotides, the CDR3 is TGCGCCAGCAGCTTGGAGCTACAGGGGTCATTTGATACGCAGTATTTT. Amino acids: CASSLELQGSFDTQYF.

The rearrangement joins TRBV4-3 to TRBJ1-5, with D hard to call. Germline CDR1 is LGHNA and CDR2 is YSLEER. V lost 1 base and J lost 7, with 14 bases in between. The CDR3 contains 15 residues. DNA of the CDR3: TGCGCCAGCAGCCAAGGTGCGGGGAGGAGGCAGCCCCAGCATTTT. Amino acids: CASSQGAGRRQPQHF.

There are many counts of this clonotype. The V call is TRBV20-1, the J call TRBJ1-1, with D perhaps matching TRBD1 (6 bases). Trimming removed 1 base at V and 0 bases at J, with 12 bases between. CDR3 size: 15 residues. Germline loops: CDR1 DFQATT, CDR2 SNEGSKA (reference sequence). For the CDR3, the DNA is TGCAGTGCTAGAGCCTACAGGGAAATGAACACTGAAGCTTTCTTT. It codes for CSARAYREMNTEAFF.

This rearrangement joins TRBV6-1 to TRBJ2-7, with 7 nucleotides matching TRBD1. The germline V gene has CDR1 MNHNS and CDR2 SASEGT. This CDR3 spans 19 amino acids. V was pared by 4 bases and J by 3 bases, with 21 bases of the junction left unmatched. Here the CDR3 DNA reads TGTGCCAGCAGTGGGGGCCCGACAGGGATAACTCTAATAAGCTACGAGCAGTACTTC. The encoded protein is CASSGGPTGITLISYEQYF.

The chain has TRBV10-2 and TRBJ2-2; either TRBD1 or TRBD2 may supply D (6 bases each). The germline V gene has CDR1 WSHSY and CDR2 SAAADI. V lost 3 bases, J lost 0 bases, and 11 bases lay in between. The CDR3 runs to 16 residues. CDR3 residues: CASSDWGAPNTGELFF. Written as DNA, the CDR3 is TGCGCCAGCAGTGATTGGGGGGCCCCGAACACCGGGGAGCTGTTTTTT.

A word on this clonotype: It may be a read error: a sequence one base away is much more abundant. The gene calls are TRBV18 and TRBJ1-6; D is possibly TRBD1 (6 bases). This CDR3 contains 14 residues. Germline V gives CDR1 KGHSH, CDR2 LQKENI. The CDR3 reads CASSLDRANSPHHF. The CDR3 region has the DNA TGTGCCAGCTCACTGGACAGAGCAAATTCACCCCACCACTTT.

This clonotype was counted ten times or more. This sequence joins TRBV11-1 and TRBJ1-3; D remains unclear. This CDR3 has 16 residues. Germline V gene data show CDR1 as SGHAT and CDR2 as FQDESV (reference sequence). V was pared by 5 bases and J by 0 bases, with 14 bases between. The CDR3 is CASSAYGRNSGNTIYF. The CDR3 DNA sequence: TGTGCCAGCAGCGCATACGGACGGAACTCTGGAAACACCATATATTTT.

A few counts support this clonotype. The V and J genes are TRBV6-5 and TRBJ2-1; TRBD2 might be the D (5 bases). The CDR3 spans 14 residues. CDR1 is MNHEY, CDR2 SVGAGI, per germline. V lost 0 bases and J 7 bases, leaving 10 bases between the germline ends. CDR3 DNA: TGTGCCAGCAGTTACTCGGCTAGCTTTAATGAGCAGTTCTTC. Protein product: CASSYSASFNEQFF.

V and J are TRBV24-1 and TRBJ2-3; possible D gene TRBD1, 5 bases. The germline gives CDR1 KGHDR, CDR2 SFDVKD. Trimming shortened V by 3 bases and J by 2 bases, and 11 bases separated the two germline ends. The CDR3 has 15 amino acids. CDR3: CATSDLTTDTDTQYF. CDR3 nucleotides: TGTGCCACCAGTGATCTGACGACAGACACAGATACGCAGTATTTT.